A single sample is the source of the 20 T cell receptor beta chains below, sequenced in a study of early stage breast cancer tumors. TCRdb keeps only in-frame clones here, not all; method: immunoSEQ multiplex PCR. Of more than 15,000 clones listed, around 83% were seen once; the top ten hold approximately 2%. The sample consisted of blood. These receptors all stem from a person aged 70 to 79 with breast cancer.

A few counts support this clone. The rearrangement links TRBV5-5 to TRBJ1-2; 8 bases line up with TRBD1. The CDR3 spans 14 residues. Per germline, CDR1 SGHKS and CDR2 YYEKEE (reference sequence). Trimming cost V 0 bases and J 8 bases; bases outside gene matches: 6. CDR3 residues: CASSLGDRIGGYTF. The CDR3 DNA sequence: TGTGCCAGCAGCTTGGGGGACAGGATCGGCGGCTACACCTTC.

The V call is TRBV2, the J call TRBJ1-3, with no clear D. Trimming cost V 6 bases and J 0 bases, with 12 bases left between them. The CDR3 covers 15 residues. CDR1 SNHLY and CDR2 FYNNEI come from the germline V gene. CDR3 loop: CASSIRRDSGNTIYF. The CDR3 DNA follows: TGTGCCAGCAGCATTAGGCGGGACTCTGGAAACACCATATATTTT.

The V gene is TRBV2, the J gene TRBJ2-5, with 10 bases fitting TRBD1. The CDR3 is 16 amino acids. Germline CDR1 SNHLY, CDR2 FYNNEI. V lost 4 bases, J lost 4 bases, and 9 bases stayed unmatched. This CDR3 reads CASSGPGQGLGETQYF. The CDR3 nucleotides read TGTGCCAGCAGTGGACCGGGACAGGGGCTTGGAGAGACCCAGTACTTC.

The gene calls are TRBV9 and TRBJ2-2; D gene ambiguous. CDR1 SGDLS and CDR2 YYNGEE come from the germline V gene. Trimming took off 4 bases at V and 4 bases at J, with 8 bases between the two ends. The length of the CDR3 is 13 residues. CDR3: CASSPRLTGELFF. Written as DNA, the CDR3 is TGTGCCAGCAGCCCCAGACTCACCGGGGAGCTGTTTTTT.

V gene TRBV28 combines with J gene TRBJ1-4, with a possible D match to TRBD1 (6 bases). V gave up 3 bases and J gave up 8 bases, with 13 bases separating them. In germline, CDR1 is MDHEN, CDR2 SYDVKM. This CDR3 comprises 14 residues. The CDR3 DNA reads TGTGCCAGCAGTTTCAGGGGAGGGGGAGAAAAACTGTTTTTT. Translating gives CASSFRGGGEKLFF.

The chain joins TRBV25-1 to TRBJ2-3; 7 bases are shared with TRBD1. The CDR3 contains 13 residues. Unmatched junction bases numbered 4, after V lost 8 bases and J lost 2 bases. Germline lookup yields CDR1 MGHDK and CDR2 SYGVNS. The CDR3 DNA follows: TGTGCCAGCGAGGGACAGTACACAGATACGCAGTATTTT. As protein: CASEGQYTDTQYF.

The chain combines TRBV11-2 with TRBJ2-3; 9 bases are shared with TRBD2. The CDR3 contains 16 residues. The V gene end was trimmed by 1 base and the J gene end by 2 bases; junction bases not matched to a gene: 4. CDR1 and CDR2 (germline): SGHAT, FQNNGV. Here the CDR3 DNA reads TGTGCCAGCAGCTTAGGAGTAGCGGGGGACACAGATACGCAGTATTTT. Its translation: CASSLGVAGDTDTQYF.

V gene TRBV2 combines with J gene TRBJ2-1; D is unresolved. The CDR3 totals 14 residues. Between the trimmed V and J ends, which lost 4 bases and 3 bases, there was a span of 10 bases. CDR1 and CDR2 (germline): SNHLY, FYNNEI. CDR3 region: CASSGSSGYNEQFF. CDR3 DNA sequence: TGTGCCAGCAGTGGGTCGTCAGGCTACAATGAGCAGTTCTTC.

The rearrangement joins TRBV27 to TRBJ2-7; no clear D. Germline CDR1 and CDR2: MNHEY and SMNVEV (reference sequence). The V gene lost 3 bases and the J gene lost 0 bases, with 12 bases spanning the gap. This CDR3 has 15 residues. Here the CDR3 reads CASSFGARSSYEQYF. DNA of the CDR3: TGTGCCAGCAGTTTTGGTGCGCGGAGCTCCTACGAGCAGTACTTC.

This clone was found once. The J gene is TRBJ1-1, the V gene TRBV9; 7 bases agree with TRBD1. Germline-derived CDR1 and CDR2 are SGDLS and YYNGEE. J was trimmed by 4 bases and V by 0 bases; bases with no gene match: 6. The CDR3 is 15 amino acids. The CDR3: CASSVGQGVVTEAFF. The CDR3 coding sequence is TGTGCCAGCAGCGTAGGGCAGGGGGTCGTCACTGAAGCTTTCTTT.

This clone was observed a single time. The junction does not match germline at one end; this may be a read error. The chain employs TRBV5-1 and TRBJ1-2; 10 bases fit TRBD1. Germline CDR1 and CDR2: SGHRS and YFSETQ. The CDR3 has 13 amino acids. The CDR3 loop is CASTLTGGDGYTF. CDR3 bases: TGCGCCAGCACCTTGACAGGGGGCGATGGCTACACCTTC.

V usage is TRBV5-4 and J usage is TRBJ2-7; perhaps TRBD1 as D (6 bases). Per the germline V gene, CDR1 is SGHNT and CDR2 is YYREEE (reference sequence). The CDR3 sequence is 14 residues long. The V and J ends lost 4 bases and 6 bases respectively, with 17 bases between them. The CDR3 nucleotides are TGTGCCAGCAGCCAACAGGGTCCATACCGCGAGCAGTACTTC. It codes for CASSQQGPYREQYF.

This clone was picked up a small number of times. This chain joins TRBV28 and TRBJ1-1, with D possibly TRBD1 on 6 matching bases. This CDR3 region has 12 residues. The V gene lost 6 bases and the J gene lost 7 bases, with 12 bases spanning the gap. CDR1 and CDR2 from the germline V gene are MDHEN and SYDVKM. Here the CDR3 DNA reads TGTGCCAGCAGAACAGGGATTGGTGAAGCTTTCTTT. Protein sequence: CASRTGIGEAFF.

This chain joins TRBV5-1 and TRBJ2-5; 7 nucleotides line up with TRBD2. CDR1 and CDR2 (germline): SGHRS, YFSETQ. Losses at the gene ends were 7 bases for V and 4 bases for J; bases not matched to a gene: 7. There are 13 residues in the CDR3. CDR3 region: CASRSGGGETQYF. CDR3 in DNA: TGCGCCAGCCGGTCGGGGGGAGGAGAGACCCAGTACTTC.

Only one count was recorded for this clone. The chain combines TRBV28 with TRBJ1-4; 10 nucleotides match TRBD1. CDR1 and CDR2 from the germline V gene are MDHEN and SYDVKM. V lost 7 bases, J lost 11 bases, and 7 bases stayed unmatched. CDR3 length equals 13 residues. CDR3 DNA sequence: TGTGCCAGCACCGGGGGACAGGGGCAGAAACTGTTTTTT. Protein sequence: CASTGGQGQKLFF.

This clone was recorded a few times. This chain links TRBV7-2 with TRBJ1-5; unclear D gene. This CDR3 has 13 amino acids. The V end lost 5 bases, the J end lost 2 bases, and 7 bases lay between the germline ends. Germline V gene lookup returns CDR1 SGHTA and CDR2 FQGNSA. Written as DNA, the CDR3 is TGTGCCAGCAGCGGGGAGGGCAATCAGCCCCAGCATTTT. This sequence encodes CASSGEGNQPQHF.

The chain combines TRBV5-4 with TRBJ2-3, with D possibly TRBD2 on 7 matching bases. The CDR3 has 17 amino acids. Germline V gene data show CDR1 as SGHNT and CDR2 as YYREEE (reference sequence). V gave up 4 bases and J gave up 2 bases, with 20 bases separating them. The CDR3 DNA reads as TGTGCCAGCAGCAGGGACGGGGGGCCAGGGGCCACAGATACGCAGTATTTT. Translating it yields CASSRDGGPGATDTQYF. The variable domain in full, completed from reference TRBV5-4 and TRBJ2-3, reads ETGVTQSPTHLIKTRGQQVTLRCSSQSGHNTVSWYQQALGQGPQFIFQYYREEENGRGNFPPRFSGLQFPNYSSELNVNALELDDSALYLCASSRDGGPGATDTQYFGPGTRLTVL.

The V call is TRBV7-3, the J call TRBJ1-1, with D uncertain. Germline CDR1 SGHTA, CDR2 FQGTGA. Trimming took 0 bases from V and 5 from J, leaving 13 bases between them. This CDR3 is 15 amino acids long. This CDR3 reads CASSLTSGLGTEAFF. CDR3 coding DNA: TGTGCCAGCAGCTTAACTTCCGGGTTGGGTACTGAAGCTTTCTTT.

In this sample, this clone turned up once. The gene calls are TRBV5-1 and TRBJ2-1; TRBD2 aligns across 9 bases. The CDR3 spans 15 residues. V lost 1 base and J lost 7; bases outside the gene matches: 6. The germline V gene encodes CDR1 SGHRS and CDR2 YFSETQ. Written as DNA, the CDR3 is TGCGCCAGCAGCTTGATAACTAGCGGGTTGAATGAGCAGTTCTTC. It translates to CASSLITSGLNEQFF.

The chain combines TRBV5-1 with TRBJ2-7, with 8 bases matching TRBD1. The V gene's germline CDR1 is SGHRS and CDR2 YFSETQ. Unmatched junction bases numbered 15, after V lost 5 bases and J lost 2 bases. CDR3 size: 17 residues. The CDR3: CASRDDRGMQGTYEQYF. The CDR3 region has the DNA TGCGCCAGCAGAGACGACAGGGGTATGCAAGGTACCTACGAGCAGTACTTC.